This T cell receptor (beta chain) was observed in a study of T cells in Graves' hyperthyroidism and ophthalmopathy. Study as a whole: It was at initial diagnosis, before any treatment, that peripheral blood was collected. Study-level results: Among thyroid clonotypes expanded above 0.001, most also appeared in blood. A model of 13 V-J pairs discriminated ophthalmopathy from stable hyperthyroidism. Model predictions of ophthalmopathy came a median roughly 6.7 months before onset.

V dropped 6 bases and J dropped 5; count of bases not matched to a gene: 7. The germline CDR1 and CDR2 sequences are SNHLY and FYNNEI. The CDR3 has 14 amino acids. Amplification targeted TCR beta CDR3 regions from RNA transcripts. Using the HTBI primer set, a first-round RT-PCR was run on the TCR CDR3. A single record per CDR3 protein comes from TCRdb applying MiXCR to the multiplex PCR reads. The table shows over 250,000 distinct CDR3 sequences, with more than 15% occurring only once. Ten or more counts support this clonotype. Its antigen is still unknown. The chain links TRBV2 to TRBJ1-2; 9 bases align to TRBD1. Sequenced input: blood. The receptor was isolated from a woman aged 60-70 years with Graves' ophthalmopathy. The CDR3 nucleotides are TGTGCCAGCAGCGCCGGACAGGGGAGATATGGCTACACCTTC. It yields the protein CASSAGQGRYGYTF.